The entry that follows covers one TCR beta chain sequence. Deletions cut 4 bases from V and 1 base from J, with 7 bases between. This CDR3 comprises 13 residues. The germline V gene has CDR1 MDHEN and CDR2 SYDVKM. This specimen comes from a study of cytomegalovirus exposure and HLA in healthy donors. Here immunoSEQ multiplex PCR was the method, and the copy in TCRdb shows in-frame clones only, minus some. The repertoire holds about 160,000 clones, around nine tenths seen once, with 4% to 5% in the top ten. Input material: PBMCs. The rearrangement uses TRBV28 and TRBJ1-2; possible D gene TRBD1, 5 bases. The receptor was derived from a man between 18 and 29 years old in good health and CMV-seropositive. CDR3: CASSSTVNYGYTF. As DNA, the CDR3 is TGTGCCAGCAGTTCGACAGTTAACTATGGCTACACCTTC.